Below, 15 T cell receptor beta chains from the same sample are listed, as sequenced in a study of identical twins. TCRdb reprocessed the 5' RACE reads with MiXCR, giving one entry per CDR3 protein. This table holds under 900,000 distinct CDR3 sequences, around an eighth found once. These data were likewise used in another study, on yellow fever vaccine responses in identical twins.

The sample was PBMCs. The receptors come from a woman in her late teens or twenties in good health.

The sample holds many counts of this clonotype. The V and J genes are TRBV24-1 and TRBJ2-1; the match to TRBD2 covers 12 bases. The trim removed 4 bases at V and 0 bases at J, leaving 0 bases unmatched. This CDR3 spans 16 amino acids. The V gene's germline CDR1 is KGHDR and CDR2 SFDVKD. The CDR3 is CATSELAGGSYNEQFF. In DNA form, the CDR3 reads TGTGCCACCAGTGAACTAGCGGGAGGCTCCTACAATGAGCAGTTCTTC.

The CDR3 sequence is CASRWTGTTEAFF. The CDR3 bases are TGTGCCAGCAGATGGACGGGGACCACTGAAGCTTTCTTT. V gene TRBV12-3 or TRBV12-4 combines with J gene TRBJ1-1; D might be TRBD1 (5 bases). V lost 6 bases and J lost 4, with 12 bases in between. This CDR3 contains 13 residues.

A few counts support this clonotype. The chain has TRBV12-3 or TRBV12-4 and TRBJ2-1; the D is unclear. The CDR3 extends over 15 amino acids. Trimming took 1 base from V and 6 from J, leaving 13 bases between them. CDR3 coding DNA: TGTGCCAGCAGTTTAGTATCAGGACCGTTCAATGAGCAGTTCTTC. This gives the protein CASSLVSGPFNEQFF.

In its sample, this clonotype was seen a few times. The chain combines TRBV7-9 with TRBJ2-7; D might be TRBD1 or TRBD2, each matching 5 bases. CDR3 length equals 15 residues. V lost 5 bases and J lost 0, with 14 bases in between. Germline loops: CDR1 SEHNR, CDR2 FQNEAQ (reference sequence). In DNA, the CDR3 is TGTGCCAGCAGCCCCCTCGGGGCCAGCTCCTACGAGCAGTACTTC. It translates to CASSPLGASSYEQYF.

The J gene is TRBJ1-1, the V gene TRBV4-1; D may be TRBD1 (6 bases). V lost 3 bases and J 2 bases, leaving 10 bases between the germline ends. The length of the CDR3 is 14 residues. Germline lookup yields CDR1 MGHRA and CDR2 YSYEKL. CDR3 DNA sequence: TGCGCCAGCAGCCAGAAACAGGGTAACACTGAAGCTTTCTTT. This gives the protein CASSQKQGNTEAFF.

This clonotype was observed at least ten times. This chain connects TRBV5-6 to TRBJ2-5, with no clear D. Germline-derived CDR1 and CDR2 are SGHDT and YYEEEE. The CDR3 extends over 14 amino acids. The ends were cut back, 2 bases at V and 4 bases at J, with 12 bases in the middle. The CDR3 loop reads CASSLRTVRETQYF. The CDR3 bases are TGTGCCAGCAGCTTAAGAACGGTCAGAGAGACCCAGTACTTC.

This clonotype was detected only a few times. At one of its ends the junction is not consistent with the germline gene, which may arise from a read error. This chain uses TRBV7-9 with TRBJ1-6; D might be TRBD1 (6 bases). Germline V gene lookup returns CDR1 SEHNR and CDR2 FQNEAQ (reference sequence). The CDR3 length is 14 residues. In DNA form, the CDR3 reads TGTTCCAGCAGCCTACCGGGACAAAATTCACCCCTCCACTTT. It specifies CSSSLPGQNSPLHF.

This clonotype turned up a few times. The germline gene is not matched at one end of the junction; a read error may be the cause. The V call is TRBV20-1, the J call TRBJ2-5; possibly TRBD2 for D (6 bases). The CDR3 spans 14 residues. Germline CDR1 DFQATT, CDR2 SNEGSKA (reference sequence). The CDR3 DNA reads TGCAGTGCCACGACAGCGGGTACCCAAGAGACCCAGTGCTTC. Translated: CSATTAGTQETQCF.

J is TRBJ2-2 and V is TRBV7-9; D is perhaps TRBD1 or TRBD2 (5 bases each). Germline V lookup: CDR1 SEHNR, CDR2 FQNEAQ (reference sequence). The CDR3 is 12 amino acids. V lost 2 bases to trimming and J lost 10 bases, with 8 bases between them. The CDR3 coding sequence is TGTGCCAGCAGCTTAAGGGGAGAGGAGCTGTTTTTT. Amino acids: CASSLRGEELFF.

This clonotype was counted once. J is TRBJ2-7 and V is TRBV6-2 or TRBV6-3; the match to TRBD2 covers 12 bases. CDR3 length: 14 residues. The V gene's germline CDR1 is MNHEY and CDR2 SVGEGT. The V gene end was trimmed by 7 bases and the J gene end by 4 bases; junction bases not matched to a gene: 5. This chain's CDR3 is CASTKTSGSYEQYF. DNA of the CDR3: TGTGCCAGCACGAAGACTAGCGGGAGTTACGAGCAGTACTTC.

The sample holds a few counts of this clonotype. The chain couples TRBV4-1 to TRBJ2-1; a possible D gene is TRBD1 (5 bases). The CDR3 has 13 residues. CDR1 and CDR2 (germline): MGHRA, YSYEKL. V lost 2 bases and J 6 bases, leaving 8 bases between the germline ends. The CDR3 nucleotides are TGCGCCAGCAGCCAAATAAGGGGCAATGAGCAGTTCTTC. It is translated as CASSQIRGNEQFF.

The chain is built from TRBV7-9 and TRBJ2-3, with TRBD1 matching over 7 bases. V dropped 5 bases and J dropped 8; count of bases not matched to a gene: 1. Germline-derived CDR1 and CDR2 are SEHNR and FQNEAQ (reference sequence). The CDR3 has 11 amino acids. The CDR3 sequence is CASSAGGTQYF. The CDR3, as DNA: TGTGCCAGCAGCGCAGGGGGTACGCAGTATTTT.

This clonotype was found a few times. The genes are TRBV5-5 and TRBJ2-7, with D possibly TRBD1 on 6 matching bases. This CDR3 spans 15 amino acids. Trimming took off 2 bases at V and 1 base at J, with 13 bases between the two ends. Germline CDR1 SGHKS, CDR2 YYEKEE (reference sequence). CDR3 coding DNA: TGTGCCAGCAGCTTAGGGGGAATCACATCCTACGAGCAGTACTTC. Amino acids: CASSLGGITSYEQYF.

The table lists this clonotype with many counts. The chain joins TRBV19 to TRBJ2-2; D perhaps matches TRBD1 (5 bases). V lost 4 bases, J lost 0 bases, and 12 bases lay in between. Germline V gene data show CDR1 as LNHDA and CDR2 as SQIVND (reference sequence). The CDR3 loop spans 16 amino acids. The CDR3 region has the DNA TGTGCCAGTAGTACCCTCGACAGCTCGAACACCGGGGAGCTGTTTTTT. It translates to CASSTLDSSNTGELFF.

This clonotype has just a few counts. The DNA for the CDR3 is TGTGCCAGCAGCTTTCCTAGCGGGGGGGCCGCAGATACGCAGTATTTT. Its translation is CASSFPSGGAADTQYF. The J gene is TRBJ2-3, the V gene TRBV7-9, with 12 bases that match TRBD2. Germline CDR1 SEHNR, CDR2 FQNEAQ (reference sequence). This CDR3 has 16 residues. Trimming at V came to 3 bases and at J to 4 bases, leaving 5 bases not matched to a gene.